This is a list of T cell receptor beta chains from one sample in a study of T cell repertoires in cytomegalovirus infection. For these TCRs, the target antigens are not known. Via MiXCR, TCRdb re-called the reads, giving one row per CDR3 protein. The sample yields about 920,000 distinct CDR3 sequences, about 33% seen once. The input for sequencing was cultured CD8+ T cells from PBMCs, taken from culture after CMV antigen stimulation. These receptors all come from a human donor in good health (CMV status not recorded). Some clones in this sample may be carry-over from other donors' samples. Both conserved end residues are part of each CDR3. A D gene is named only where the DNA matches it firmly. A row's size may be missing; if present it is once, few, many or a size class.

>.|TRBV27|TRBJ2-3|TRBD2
CASSLWGGLTDTQYF
TGTGCCAGCAGTTTATGGGGGGGTCTCACAGATACGCAGTATTTT
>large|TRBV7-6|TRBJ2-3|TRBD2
CASSRYRERGIENTQYF
TGTGCCAGCAGCCGCTACAGAGAGCGGGGGATAGAAAATACGCAGTATTTT
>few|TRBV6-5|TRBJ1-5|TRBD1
CAISQGLNQPQHF
TGTGCCATCTCACAGGGGTTGAACCAGCCCCAGCATTTT
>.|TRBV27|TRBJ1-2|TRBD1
CASSTTPGGRGYTF
TGTGCCAGCAGTACCACGCCAGGGGGTAGGGGCTACACCTTC
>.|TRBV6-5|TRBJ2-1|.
CASSYLDRSLDEQFF
TGTGCCAGCAGTTACCTAGACAGAAGTCTCGATGAGCAGTTCTTC
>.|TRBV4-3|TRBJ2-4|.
CASSQVLEAQQAKNIQYF
TGCGCCAGCAGCCAAGTCCTGGAGGCCCAGCAGGCCAAAAACATTCAGTACTTC
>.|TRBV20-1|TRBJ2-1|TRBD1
CSAPPDRGQLYEQFF
TGCAGTGCTCCTCCCGACAGGGGGCAGTTGTATGAGCAGTTCTTC
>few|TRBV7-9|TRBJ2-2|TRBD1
CASRSPDRVITGELFF
TGTGCCAGCAGATCTCCCGACAGGGTCATCACCGGGGAGCTGTTTTTT
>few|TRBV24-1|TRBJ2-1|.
CATSDLGRNEQFF
TGTGCCACCAGTGATTTAGGACGGAATGAGCAGTTCTTC
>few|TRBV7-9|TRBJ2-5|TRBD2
CASSPVLVAGGETQYF
TGTGCCAGCAGCCCTGTGTTGGTAGCGGGGGGTGAGACCCAGTACTTC
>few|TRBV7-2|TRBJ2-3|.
CASSLDGGADTQYF
TGTGCCAGCAGCCTAGACGGGGGCGCAGATACGCAGTATTTT
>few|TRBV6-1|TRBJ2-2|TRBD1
CASSLGGAVVGELFF
TGTGCCAGCAGTTTAGGGGGCGCAGTCGTCGGGGAGCTGTTTTTT
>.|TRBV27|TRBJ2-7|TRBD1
CASSLGTPGQGWRWEQYF
TGTGCCAGCAGTTTAGGCACCCCGGGACAGGGCTGGCGTTGGGAGCAGTACTTC
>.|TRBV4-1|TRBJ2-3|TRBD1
CASSQAETGGTDTQYF
TGCGCCAGCAGCCAAGCGGAGACAGGGGGTACAGATACGCAGTATTTT
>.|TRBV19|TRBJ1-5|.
CASSIDHLTQPQHF
TGTGCCAGTAGTATAGATCATCTTACTCAGCCCCAGCATTTT
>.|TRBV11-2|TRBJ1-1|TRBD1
CASSLLGQRPENTEAFF
TGTGCCAGCAGCTTATTGGGACAGCGCCCGGAGAACACTGAAGCTTTCTTT
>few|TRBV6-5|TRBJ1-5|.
CASSFSGAAQPQHF
TGTGCCAGCAGTTTCTCGGGGGCAGCTCAGCCCCAGCATTTT
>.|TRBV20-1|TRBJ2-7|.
CSARDTNYEQYF
TGCAGTGCTAGAGACACGAACTACGAGCAGTACTTC
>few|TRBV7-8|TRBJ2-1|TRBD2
CASSPEAGGLNEQFF
TGTGCCAGCAGCCCCGAGGCGGGGGGCCTCAATGAGCAGTTCTTC
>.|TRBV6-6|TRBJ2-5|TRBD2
CASMAGGRKETQYF
TGTGCCAGCATGGCGGGGGGGCGGAAAGAGACCCAGTACTTC
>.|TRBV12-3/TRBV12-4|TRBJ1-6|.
CASRAPNSPLHF
TGTGCCAGCAGGGCCCCAAATTCACCCCTCCACTTT
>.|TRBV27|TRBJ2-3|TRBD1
CASSVGDRVADTQYF
TGTGCCAGCTCCGTGGGGGACAGGGTGGCAGATACGCAGTATTTT
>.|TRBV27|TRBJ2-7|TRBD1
CASSLATGVYEQYF
TGTGCCAGCAGTTTGGCGACAGGGGTTTACGAGCAGTACTTC
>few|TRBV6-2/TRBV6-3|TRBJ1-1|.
CATSHIQNTEAFF
TGTGCCACCTCGCATATCCAGAACACTGAAGCTTTCTTT
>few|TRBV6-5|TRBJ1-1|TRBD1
CASSYRDSLQWAFF
TGTGCCAGCAGTTACCGGGACAGTCTTCAGTGGGCTTTCTTT
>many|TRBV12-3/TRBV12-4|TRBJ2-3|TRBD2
CASASPSWTSGGFTDTQYF
TGTGCCAGCGCTTCACCGTCCTGGACTAGCGGGGGATTCACAGATACGCAGTATTTT
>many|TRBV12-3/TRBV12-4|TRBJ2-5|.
CASSIALQETQYF
TGTGCCAGCAGTATTGCCCTACAAGAGACCCAGTACTTC
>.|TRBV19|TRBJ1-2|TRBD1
CATYPQGANGYTF
TGTGCCACCTACCCACAGGGGGCGAATGGCTACACCTTC
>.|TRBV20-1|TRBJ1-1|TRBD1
CSAREGAGTEAFF
TGCAGTGCCAGAGAGGGGGCGGGAACTGAAGCTTTCTTT
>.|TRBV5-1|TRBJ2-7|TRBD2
CASSFERGTYEQYF
TGCGCCAGCAGCTTCGAGCGGGGGACCTACGAGCAGTACTTC
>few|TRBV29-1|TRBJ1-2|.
CSVDQGNYGYTF
TGCAGCGTTGATCAGGGGAACTATGGCTACACCTTC
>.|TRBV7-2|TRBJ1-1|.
CASSLAGDQNTEAFF
TGTGCCAGCAGCTTAGCAGGGGACCAGAACACTGAAGCTTTCTTT
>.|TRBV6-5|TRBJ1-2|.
CASSYSAGLMDYGYTF
TGTGCCAGCAGTTACTCGGCCGGGCTTATGGACTATGGCTACACCTTC
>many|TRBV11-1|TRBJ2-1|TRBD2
CASSPTAGGRHNEQFF
TGTGCCAGCAGCCCGACGGCGGGGGGGCGCCACAATGAGCAGTTCTTC
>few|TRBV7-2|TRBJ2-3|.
CASSPPGLRGLVDTQYF
TGTGCCAGCAGCCCCCCCGGCCTGAGGGGCCTAGTAGATACGCAGTATTTT
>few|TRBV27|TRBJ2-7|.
CASSLHSTYEQYF
TGTGCCAGCAGTTTACACAGTACCTACGAGCAGTACTTC
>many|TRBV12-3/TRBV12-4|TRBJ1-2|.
CASSIVRTF
TGTGCCAGCAGTATTGTTAGGACCTTC
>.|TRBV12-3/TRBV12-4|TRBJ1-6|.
CASSFLVAGKNSPLHF
TGTGCCAGCAGTTTCCTCGTAGCAGGGAAGAATTCACCCCTCCACTTT
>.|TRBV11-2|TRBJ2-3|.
CASSPWGGAGDTQYF
TGTGCCAGCAGCCCTTGGGGGGGGGCAGGAGATACGCAGTATTTT
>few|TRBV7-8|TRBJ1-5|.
CASSSYQGTQPQHF
TGTGCCAGCAGCTCATACCAGGGGACTCAGCCCCAGCATTTT
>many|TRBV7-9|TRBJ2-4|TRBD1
CASSLGGGADIQYF
TGTGCCAGCAGCTTAGGAGGGGGCGCAGACATTCAGTACTTC
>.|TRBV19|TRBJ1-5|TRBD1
CASSSGQGGIQPQHF
TGTGCCAGTAGTTCCGGACAGGGTGGGATTCAGCCCCAGCATTTT
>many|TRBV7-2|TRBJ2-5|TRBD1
CASSSDRDSQETQYF
TGTGCCAGCAGCAGCGACCGGGACAGCCAAGAGACCCAGTACTTC
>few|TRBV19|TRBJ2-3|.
CASSTHLGRERTDTQYF
TGTGCCAGTAGTACACATCTGGGCAGGGAGCGCACAGATACGCAGTATTTT
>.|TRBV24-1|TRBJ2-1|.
CATSDSGRTYNEQFF
TGTGCCACCAGTGATTCTGGGAGAACCTACAATGAGCAGTTCTTC
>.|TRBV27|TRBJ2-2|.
CASSFGTNTGELLF
TGTGCCAGCAGTTTCGGCACGAACACCGGGGAGCTGCTTTTT
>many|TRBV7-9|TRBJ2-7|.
CASSSPTKLTGYSYEQYF
TGTGCCAGCAGCTCACCCACGAAGTTGACAGGTTACTCCTACGAGCAGTACTTC
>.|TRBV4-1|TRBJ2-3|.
CASSQDKAGTSTDTQYF
TGTGCCAGCAGCCAAGATAAGGCGGGGACTAGCACAGATACGCAGTATTTT
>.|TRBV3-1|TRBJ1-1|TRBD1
CASTHWTGKNTEAFF
TGTGCCAGCACCCATTGGACAGGGAAGAACACTGAAGCTTTCTTT
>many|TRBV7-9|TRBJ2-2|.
CASSTPSTGTGELFF
TGTGCCAGCAGCACACCCTCGACGGGGACCGGGGAGCTGTTTTTT
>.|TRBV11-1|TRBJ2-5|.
CASSLGPVQETQYF
TGTGCCAGCAGCTTAGGGCCAGTTCAAGAGACCCAGTACTTC
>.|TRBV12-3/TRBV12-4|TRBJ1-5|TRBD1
CASESQGDNNQPQHF
TGTGCCAGCGAAAGTCAGGGGGACAACAATCAGCCCCAGCATTTT
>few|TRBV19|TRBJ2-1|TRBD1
CASSMWDRGNEQFF
TGTGCCAGTAGTATGTGGGACAGGGGCAATGAGCAGTTCTTC
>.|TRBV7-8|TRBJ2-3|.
CASSPGGFRDGTDTQYF
TGTGCCAGCAGCCCTGGAGGGTTCAGGGATGGAACAGATACGCAGTATTTT
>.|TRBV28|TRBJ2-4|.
CASSFPGQGLAKNIQYF
TGTGCCAGCAGTTTCCCTGGGCAGGGGTTAGCCAAAAACATTCAGTACTTC
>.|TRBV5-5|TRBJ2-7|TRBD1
CASSLRTGVNYEQYF
TGTGCCAGCAGCCTCCGGACAGGGGTGAACTACGAGCAGTACTTC